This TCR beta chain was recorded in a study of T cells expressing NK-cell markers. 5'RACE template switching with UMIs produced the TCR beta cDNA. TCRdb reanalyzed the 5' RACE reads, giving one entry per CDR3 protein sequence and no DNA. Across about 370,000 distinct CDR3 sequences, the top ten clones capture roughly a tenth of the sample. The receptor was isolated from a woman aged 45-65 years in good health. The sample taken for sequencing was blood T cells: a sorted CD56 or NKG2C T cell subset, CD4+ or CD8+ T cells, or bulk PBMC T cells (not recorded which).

The chain's CDR3 is CASSLNGLAGGPRFF. V and J are TRBV7-3 and TRBJ2-7; as DNA is missing, the TRBD2 call by TCRdb cannot be tested. The germline V gene encodes CDR1 SGHTA and CDR2 FQGTGA. The CDR3 loop spans 15 amino acids. Full variable domain (remainder filled in from reference TRBV7-3 and TRBJ2-7): GAGVSQTPSNKVTEKGKYVELRCDPISGHTALYWYRQSLGQGPEFLIYFQGTGAADDSGLPNDRFFAVRPEGSVSTLKIQRTERGDSAVYLCASSLNGLAGGPRFFGPGTRLTVT.